These 6 T cell receptor beta chains originate from one sample sequenced in a study of identical twins (dated by TCRdb to the mid-2010s). The protocol used for the library was 5' RACE. The reads were generated on an Illumina HiSeq 2000. TCRdb took the public reads, trimmed them with fastp at Q25, ran MiXCR for clone calling and kept in-frame beta chains. CDR3 protein sequences are deduplicated, and each keeps its most common genes and DNA. The sample yields about 490,000 distinct CDR3 sequences; roughly 15% were counted once. The ten largest clones add up to more than 0.4% of the sample. These data were also reused for a study on yellow fever vaccine responses in identical twins.

The sequenced material came from CD4+ T cells sorted from blood. All receptors come from a woman under 30 in good health.

This chain connects TRBV5-1 to TRBJ1-6; the match to TRBD1 covers 9 bases. CDR1 and CDR2 from the germline V gene are SGHRS and YFSETQ. The CDR3 runs 15 residues. With V trimmed by 7 bases and J by 8 bases, 10 bases remained unmatched. The CDR3 DNA follows: TGCGCCAGCTCAAGCGGGGACAGGGAAGATTCACCCCTCCACTTT. As protein: CASSSGDREDSPLHF.

This chain links TRBV20-1 with TRBJ2-3; 7 bases align to TRBD1. Germline V gene sequence: CDR1 DFQATT, CDR2 SNEGSKA (reference sequence). The V segment lost 0 bases and the J segment 6 bases; nucleotides outside the gene matches: 12. The CDR3 is 16 amino acids. CDR3: CSARDSAGGNKDTQYF. CDR3 DNA: TGCAGTGCTAGAGATTCGGCAGGGGGAAACAAGGATACGCAGTATTTT.

In its sample, this clonotype was seen many times. The CDR3 region has the DNA TGCAGTGCTACGGGTGGGTGGGAGCAGTACGTC. It translates to CSATGGWEQYV. V is TRBV20-1 and J is TRBJ2-7; D is undetermined. Trimming shortened V by 4 bases and J by 7 bases, and 11 bases separated the two germline ends. This CDR3 is built from 11 residues. Looked up from germline, CDR1 is DFQATT and CDR2 is SNEGSKA (reference sequence).

This clonotype was observed a single time. The J gene is TRBJ1-2, the V gene TRBV5-1; D is perhaps TRBD1 (6 bases). With 0 bases removed from V and 6 bases from J, the gap between germline ends came to 15 bases. The CDR3 totals 15 residues. The germline V gene has CDR1 SGHRS and CDR2 YFSETQ. This CDR3 reads CASSLDRVQDHGYTF. CDR3 coding DNA: TGCGCCAGCAGCTTGGACAGGGTCCAGGACCATGGCTACACCTTC.

This clonotype was counted between two and nine times. The gene calls are TRBV28 and TRBJ2-1, with 9 bases lining up with TRBD1. Germline V CDR1 and CDR2: MDHEN, SYDVKM. J was trimmed by 3 bases and V by 5 bases; bases with no gene match: 8. This CDR3 spans 16 amino acids. DNA for the CDR3: TGTGCCAGCAGTCCCGGGACAGGGACAAACTACAATGAGCAGTTCTTC. Its translation: CASSPGTGTNYNEQFF.

The V gene is TRBV7-6, the J gene TRBJ2-7; possibly TRBD2 for D (6 bases). Germline CDR1 and CDR2: SGHVS and FNYEAQ. The germline V and J ends were trimmed by 1 base and 0 bases, with 10 bases remaining between them. There are 15 residues in the CDR3. The CDR3 protein is CASSLVADFSYEQYF. The CDR3 coding sequence is TGTGCCAGCAGCTTAGTAGCGGATTTCTCCTACGAGCAGTACTTC.